Below are 31 T cell receptor beta chains sequenced from a single sample in a study of identical twins. A single record per CDR3 protein comes from TCRdb applying MiXCR to the 5' RACE reads. The sample shows 1.5 million to 2 million distinct CDR3 sequences, under 35% of them seen only once. The sequencing sample was made of cord blood. These receptors were obtained from a newborn girl in good health.

This clonotype was detected ten times or more. This rearrangement joins TRBV12-3 or TRBV12-4 to TRBJ2-5, with TRBD2 matching 14 bases. This CDR3 is built from 16 residues. V shed 3 bases, J shed 0 bases, and the junction held 0 bases outside the gene matches. CDR3 residues: CASSLGLAGDQETQYF. In DNA, the CDR3 is TGTGCCAGCAGTTTGGGACTAGCGGGAGACCAAGAGACCCAGTACTTC.

The CDR3 is CASSRWKDTQYF. In DNA form, the CDR3 reads TGTGCCAGCAGTCGGTGGAAGGATACGCAGTATTTT. The chain combines TRBV3-1 with TRBJ2-3; no firm D call. CDR1 and CDR2 from the germline V gene are LGHDT and YNNKEL (reference sequence). This CDR3 comprises 12 residues. Deletions cut 6 bases from V and 6 bases from J, with 10 bases between.

This chain joins TRBV12-3 or TRBV12-4 and TRBJ1-2, with 9 bases aligning to TRBD1. The J segment lost 5 bases and the V segment lost 8 bases, leaving 9 bases of the junction unmatched. The CDR3 loop spans 14 amino acids. The CDR3: CASGRGQGVYGYTF. CDR3 bases: TGTGCCAGCGGGAGGGGACAGGGAGTTTATGGCTACACCTTC.

The sample holds a few counts of this clonotype. The chain employs TRBV5-5 and TRBJ2-2; D possibly uses TRBD1 or TRBD2 (5 bases each). Per the germline V gene, CDR1 is SGHKS and CDR2 is YYEKEE (reference sequence). The length of the CDR3 is 16 residues. V was trimmed by 2 bases and J by 4 bases, leaving 15 bases between them. The CDR3 DNA follows: TGTGCCAGCAGCTTCTATCAGGGACGGAGCACCGGGGAGCTGTTTTTT. This codes for CASSFYQGRSTGELFF.

In the case of this clonotype: Germline is not matched at one junction end, which may reflect a read error. CDR3 in amino acids: CASSLLAGNTEAFF. The CDR3, as DNA: TGTGCCAGCAGCCTCTTGGCGGGGAACACTGAAGCTTTCTTT. The V call is TRBV5-1, the J call TRBJ1-1, with no clear D. The CDR3 loop spans 14 amino acids. CDR1 is SGHRS and CDR2 is YFSETQ in the germline V gene.

This chain uses TRBV27 with TRBJ2-5; D may be TRBD1 or TRBD2 (5 bases each). In germline, CDR1 is MNHEY, CDR2 SMNVEV (reference sequence). The CDR3 totals 11 residues. V lost 7 bases and J lost 7, with 10 bases in between. CDR3 DNA: TGTGCCAGCAAACTTGGGGGGACCCAGTACTTC. Amino acids: CASKLGGTQYF.

This chain uses TRBV5-1 with TRBJ2-1; 11 bases are shared with TRBD2. The V segment lost 5 bases and the J segment 2 bases; nucleotides outside the gene matches: 6. The germline V gene encodes CDR1 SGHRS and CDR2 YFSETQ. This CDR3 region has 16 residues. The CDR3 bases are TGCGCCAGCAGGTCGTCTAGCGGGGGGCCCTACAATGAGCAGTTCTTC. The encoded protein is CASRSSSGGPYNEQFF. The full variable domain, in which reference TRBV5-1 and TRBJ2-1 provide the parts outside the CDR3, is KAGVTQTPRYLIKTRGQQVTLSCSPISGHRSVSWYQQTPGQGLQFLFEYFSETQRNKGNFPGRFSGRQFSNSRSEMNVSTLELGDSALYLCASRSSSGGPYNEQFFGPGTRLTVL.

V gene TRBV4-1 combines with J gene TRBJ2-1; 8 nucleotides line up with TRBD1. CDR3 length: 15 residues. The germline V gene has CDR1 MGHRA and CDR2 YSYEKL. V gave up 11 bases and J gave up 2 bases; unmatched junction bases: 11. The CDR3 reads CACSDRGSPYNEQFF. CDR3 in DNA: TGCGCCTGCTCCGACAGGGGTAGCCCCTACAATGAGCAGTTCTTC.

Only a few counts were recorded for this clonotype. This sequence joins TRBV24-1 and TRBJ2-7, with 12 positions matching TRBD2. Trimming removed 0 bases from V and 2 bases from J; junction bases left unmatched: 4. The germline CDR1 and CDR2 sequences are KGHDR and SFDVKD. The CDR3 has 17 residues. As DNA, the CDR3 is TGTGCCACCAGTGATTTGAGGCTAGCGGGAGGGCCCTACGAGCAGTACTTC. Its protein product is CATSDLRLAGGPYEQYF.

The chain links TRBV20-1 to TRBJ1-2, with 9 bases fitting TRBD1. The CDR3 sequence is 14 residues long. Germline loops: CDR1 DFQATT, CDR2 SNEGSKA (reference sequence). V shed 5 bases and J 7 bases; nucleotides not matched to a gene: 11. CDR3 sequence (DNA): TGCAGTGCTGAGGGGACAGGGTGGCTATTTGGCTACACCTTC. It is translated as CSAEGTGWLFGYTF.

The chain joins TRBV20-1 to TRBJ2-2; 7 bases match TRBD1. The germline CDR1 and CDR2 sequences are DFQATT and SNEGSKA (reference sequence). V was clipped by 3 bases and J by 4 bases; unmatched bases: 8. The CDR3 consists of 15 residues. The CDR3 region is CSASRDSWSTGELFF. DNA for the CDR3: TGCAGTGCTAGTCGGGACAGTTGGAGCACCGGGGAGCTGTTTTTT.

The V call is TRBV7-9, the J call TRBJ2-7; D is uncertain. The CDR3 consists of 12 residues. Germline V gives CDR1 SEHNR, CDR2 FQNEAQ (reference sequence). V lost 2 bases to trimming and J lost 6 bases, with 8 bases between them. The CDR3 region has the DNA TGTGCCAGCAGCTTATGGCCTCCCGAGCAGTACTTC. Protein: CASSLWPPEQYF.

The chain combines TRBV7-8 with TRBJ1-3, with unresolved D. This CDR3 comprises 14 residues. Deletions cut 0 bases from V and 7 bases from J, with 10 bases between. Germline V gene sequence: CDR1 SGHVS, CDR2 FQNEAQ. The CDR3 DNA reads as TGTGCCAGCAGCTTAGCGGGGTTTCGGAACACCATATATTTT. Encoded protein: CASSLAGFRNTIYF. Using reference TRBV7-8 and TRBJ1-3 for the parts outside the CDR3, the full variable domain is GAGVSQSPRYKVAKRGQDVALRCDPISGHVSLFWYQQALGQGPEFLTYFQNEAQLDKSGLPSDRFFAERPEGSVSTLKIQRTQQEDSAVYLCASSLAGFRNTIYFGEGSWLTVV.

This clonotype occurred a few times. The chain uses TRBV29-1 and TRBJ2-7; TRBD2 might be the D (6 bases). V was shortened by 4 bases and J by 2 bases, with 12 bases between the two germline ends. The CDR3 is 13 residues long. Germline V gene data show CDR1 as SQVTM and CDR2 as ANQGSEA. CDR3 loop: CSVVGGEAYEQYF. Written as DNA, the CDR3 is TGCAGCGTTGTCGGGGGAGAGGCCTACGAGCAGTACTTC.

V gene TRBV12-3 or TRBV12-4 combines with J gene TRBJ1-2; 7 bases are shared with TRBD1. The CDR3 totals 18 residues. With V trimmed by 3 bases and J by 5 bases, 18 bases remained unmatched. The CDR3 is CASSFGVLVQGLTYGYTF. As DNA, the CDR3 is TGTGCCAGCAGTTTTGGGGTATTGGTACAGGGGCTAACTTATGGCTACACCTTC.

At least ten counts were recorded for this clonotype. The V and J genes are TRBV4-2 and TRBJ2-5; D gene ambiguous. This CDR3 has 13 residues. V gave up 10 bases and J gave up 5 bases, with 17 bases separating them. In germline, CDR1 is LGHNA, CDR2 YNFKEQ. The CDR3 reads CATKHSLTETQYF. The CDR3 DNA reads TGTGCCACCAAACATAGCTTGACGGAGACCCAGTACTTC.

The chain joins TRBV20-1 to TRBJ1-1, with 11 positions matching TRBD1. With V trimmed by 5 bases and J by 4 bases, 9 bases remained unmatched. The germline CDR1 and CDR2 sequences are DFQATT and SNEGSKA (reference sequence). The CDR3 has 15 residues. The CDR3 spells CSASGTGGHVTEAFF. CDR3 nucleotide sequence: TGCAGTGCTTCCGGGACAGGGGGACATGTCACTGAAGCTTTCTTT.

This clonotype was seen a handful of times. The rearrangement links TRBV10-3 to TRBJ2-3; D may be TRBD1 (7 bases). The CDR3 covers 15 residues. From germline, CDR1 is ENHRY and CDR2 SYGVKD. Trimming took 5 bases from V and 0 from J, leaving 12 bases between them. CDR3 residues: CAISSRGTSTDTQYF. DNA of the CDR3: TGTGCCATCAGTTCCAGGGGGACTAGCACAGATACGCAGTATTTT.

This clonotype was seen more than once but under ten times. This chain joins TRBV14 and TRBJ1-4; no firm D call. Trimming removed 1 base at V and 10 bases at J, with 16 bases between. Germline V gene lookup returns CDR1 SGHDN and CDR2 FVKESK. This CDR3 has 15 amino acids. In DNA form, the CDR3 reads TGTGCCAGCAGCCAAGGAAACTGGAAAGCGGGAAAACTGTTTTTT. Its translation: CASSQGNWKAGKLFF.

This clonotype was counted a few times. The chain uses TRBV19 and TRBJ1-2; D may be TRBD1 (5 bases). Germline CDR1 is LNHDA and CDR2 is SQIVND (reference sequence). The length of the CDR3 is 11 residues. CDR3 sequence: CGTPGFDGYTF. The CDR3 DNA is TGTGGGACACCTGGGTTCGATGGCTACACCTTC.

The CDR3 sequence: CASSSLSGASSYNEQYF. The CDR3, as DNA: TGTGCCAGCAGCTCCTTGAGCGGGGCGAGCTCCTACAATGAGCAGTACTTC. This chain uses TRBV7-9 with TRBJ2-7; 7 positions match TRBD2. The J segment lost 7 bases and the V segment lost 4 bases, leaving 19 bases of the junction unmatched. CDR1 SEHNR and CDR2 FQNEAQ come from the germline V gene (reference sequence). The CDR3 runs 17 residues.

The rearrangement links TRBV29-1 to TRBJ2-1; 11 nucleotides align to TRBD2. Germline V gene lookup returns CDR1 SQVTM and CDR2 ANQGSEA. The CDR3 consists of 15 residues. After removal of 4 bases from V and 8 bases from J, the junction contained 10 bases not matched to a gene. The CDR3 DNA follows: TGCAGCGTTGGCTCCTTTAGCGGGAGGGCGTATGAGCAGTTCTTC. Protein: CSVGSFSGRAYEQFF.

The gene calls are TRBV10-3 and TRBJ2-2; possibly TRBD2 for D (6 bases). Trimming removed 7 bases at V and 6 bases at J, with 15 bases between. Germline V gene data show CDR1 as ENHRY and CDR2 as SYGVKD. CDR3 length: 14 amino acids. The CDR3 reads CAIKSSESPGELFF. The CDR3 nucleotides are TGTGCCATCAAGTCTAGCGAGAGCCCCGGGGAGCTGTTTTTT.

This clonotype was seen more than once but under ten times. The chain recombines TRBV4-1 with TRBJ2-1; the match to TRBD2 covers 7 bases. The germline V gene encodes CDR1 MGHRA and CDR2 YSYEKL. V lost 5 bases and J lost 3; bases outside the gene matches: 7. This CDR3 spans 15 amino acids. CDR3 residues: CASSKYGLVYNEQFF. In DNA, the CDR3 is TGCGCCAGCAGCAAGTACGGACTAGTCTACAATGAGCAGTTCTTC.

This clonotype was seen a few times. This chain connects TRBV28 to TRBJ2-3, with D perhaps TRBD2 (6 bases). Germline V gene lookup returns CDR1 MDHEN and CDR2 SYDVKM. V was cut by 1 base and J by 3 bases, with 11 bases left in between. CDR3 length: 15 residues. CDR3 coding DNA: TGTGCCAGCAGTTTATACCGGGGGTGGACAGATACGCAGTATTTT. Its translation is CASSLYRGWTDTQYF. Full variable domain (outside the CDR3, taken from reference TRBV28 and TRBJ2-3): DVKVTQSSRYLVKRTGEKVFLECVQDMDHENMFWYRQDPGLGLRLIYFSYDVKMKEKGDIPEGYSVSREKKERFSLILESASTNQTSMYLCASSLYRGWTDTQYFGPGTRLTVL.

This clonotype has a handful of counts. The V and J genes are TRBV4-1 and TRBJ2-1, with D hard to call. The length of the CDR3 is 15 residues. Germline-derived CDR1 and CDR2 are MGHRA and YSYEKL. With 2 bases removed from V and 0 bases from J, the gap between germline ends came to 8 bases. The CDR3, as DNA: TGCGCCAGCAGCCAACCCGGGTTCTCCTACAATGAGCAGTTCTTC. It yields the protein CASSQPGFSYNEQFF.

There are a few counts of this clonotype. The rearrangement uses TRBV11-2 and TRBJ1-1, with 10 positions matching TRBD1. Germline V gene lookup returns CDR1 SGHAT and CDR2 FQNNGV. The junction had 2 bases not matched to a gene; V was cut back by 0 bases and J by 7 bases. The CDR3 is made up of 14 amino acids. Here the CDR3 DNA reads TGTGCCAGCAGCTTAGATCGGGACAGGGGTGAAGCTTTCTTT. This gives the protein CASSLDRDRGEAFF.

In this sample, this clonotype turned up a few times. This chain connects TRBV20-1 to TRBJ2-7, with D uncertain. The CDR3 has 14 amino acids. Germline V gene data show CDR1 as DFQATT and CDR2 as SNEGSKA (reference sequence). V lost 0 bases and J lost 1, with 10 bases in between. CDR3 DNA sequence: TGCAGTGCTAGAGATTCCCTGAAATCCTACGAGCAGTACTTC. Amino acids: CSARDSLKSYEQYF.

The chain carries TRBV9 and TRBJ1-2; a weak D match, TRBD1 (5 bases). Deletions cut 0 bases from V and 7 bases from J, with 16 bases between. The CDR3 length is 15 residues. Per germline, CDR1 SGDLS and CDR2 YYNGEE. CDR3 nucleotide sequence: TGTGCCAGCAGCGTAGAACTCCGGGACCCTTCTGGCTACACCTTC. Protein sequence: CASSVELRDPSGYTF.

V is TRBV27 and J is TRBJ1-2, with D possibly TRBD1 on 5 matching bases. Per the germline V gene, CDR1 is MNHEY and CDR2 is SMNVEV (reference sequence). Trimming left V 2 bases short and J 4 bases short, with 17 bases between. CDR3 size: 16 residues. Here the CDR3 reads CASSLGGPPGVYGYTF. The DNA for the CDR3 is TGTGCCAGCAGTTTAGGTGGGCCTCCGGGGGTCTATGGCTACACCTTC.

This clonotype was counted a few times. The rearrangement links TRBV7-8 to TRBJ2-3; TRBD2 agrees at 7 bases. CDR3 length: 14 amino acids. After removal of 4 bases from V and 6 bases from J, the junction contained 7 bases not matched to a gene. CDR1 and CDR2 from the germline V gene are SGHVS and FQNEAQ. CDR3 residues: CASSSSLAMDTQYF. Written as DNA, the CDR3 is TGTGCCAGCAGCTCCTCACTAGCGATGGATACGCAGTATTTT.